The entry below gives a single T cell receptor beta chain sequence along with its context. No antigen is known for it. The V end lost 8 bases, the J end lost 7 bases, and 21 bases lay between the germline ends. This CDR3 region has 16 residues. Germline V gene sequence: CDR1 SGHAT, CDR2 FQNNGV. It was with 60 Vbeta and 13 Jbeta primers that the PCR ran. Sequenced by immunoSEQ multiplex PCR; TCRdb stores in-frame clones only, minus some. Of 150,000 to 200,000 clones in the sample, roughly 85% were seen once. The data belong to a study of cytomegalovirus exposure and HLA in healthy donors. Study-level points and caveats: The availability of immune exposure information extended only to CMV serostatus. Among TCR beta chains of equal frequency, HLA-associated ones were more clonally expanded in a later analysis. Presence/absence analysis assumed near-uniform sequencing depth across donors.

The sequenced material came from PBMCs. J is TRBJ1-6 and V is TRBV11-2, with D tentatively TRBD1 (6 bases). This clonotype originated in a man aged 18 to 29 in good health and CMV-seropositive. CDR3 protein: CASRSPGRDKNSPLHF. CDR3 DNA: TGTGCCAGCCGCAGCCCGGGCCGGGACAAAAATTCACCCCTCCACTTT.